This T cell receptor (beta chain) was profiled in a study of T-cell memory formation after mild COVID-19. The CDR3 is 13 amino acids. In germline, CDR1 is SGHRS, CDR2 YFSETQ. V was shortened by 2 bases and J by 2 bases, with 8 bases between the two germline ends. TCRdb reanalysed the 5' RACE reads using MiXCR and keeps one entry per CDR3 protein. There are under 300,000 distinct CDR3 sequences in the sample; approximately 16% occur only once, and 3.5% to 4% lies in the top ten. This clonotype occurred a few times. Sequencing was done on a sample of PBMCs or a T cell subset sorted from them (not recorded which). The chain joins TRBV5-1 to TRBJ2-7; D may correspond to TRBD1 or TRBD2 (5 bases each). The sequence derives from a man between 18 and 29 years old who had mild COVID-19 (a few samples of this study predate the infection). Cell type and time point are not known. This CDR3 reads CASSLEGPYEQYF. The CDR3 DNA is TGCGCCAGCAGCTTAGAGGGACCCTACGAGCAGTACTTC.